These T cell receptor beta chains were read from a single sample in a study of Ad26.COV2.S vaccination and SARS-CoV-2 variants. Some clones are missing from TCRdb's copy, which holds only in-frame ones; the method was immunoSEQ multiplex PCR. The sample comprises 350,000 to 450,000 clones, about 90% of which are singletons, and more than 1.5% rests with the top ten. The source material was peripheral blood, sampled in a trial of Ad26.COV2.S vaccine versus placebo. These receptors came from a person aged 18 to 65 who received the Ad26.COV2.S COVID-19 vaccine or a placebo. CDR3s include the opening cysteine and the closing phenylalanine or tryptophan. A D gene is named only where the DNA matches it firmly. A row's size may be missing; if present it is once, few, many or a size class.

>TRBD1|NA|18|TRBV19|TRBJ1-6
TGTGCCAGTCAGCCTAGGACAGGGGGCATCGGTATGAATTCACCCCTCCACTTT
CASQPRTGGIGMNSPLHF
>NA|NA|11|TRBV21-1|TRBJ1-2
TGTGCCGGCAAGGCCCCAAATGGCTACACCTTC
CAGKAPNGYTF
>NA|NA|14|TRBV6-5|TRBJ2-2
TGTGCCAGCAGTTACCGAAGGGGAACCGGGGAGCTGTTTTTT
CASSYRRGTGELFF
>TRBD2|NA|12|TRBV28|TRBJ2-7
TGTGCCACCGGGGGGGGAAGCTACGAGCAGTACTTC
CATGGGSYEQYF
>TRBD2|NA|15|TRBV4-1|TRBJ2-7
TGCGCCAGCAGCCTCTCGGGGGGGTTCTCCTACGAGCAGTACTTC
CASSLSGGFSYEQYF
>TRBD1|NA|13|TRBV5-4|TRBJ2-7
TGTGCCAGCAGCCGGACAGGGATAAACGAGCAGTACTTC
CASSRTGINEQYF
>TRBD1|NA|15|TRBV6-2/TRBV6-3|TRBJ1-2
TGTGCCAGCAGCTCCTCAGGGGGCCTGAACTATGGCTACACCTTC
CASSSSGGLNYGYTF
>NA|NA|12|TRBV27|TRBJ2-7
TGTGCCAGCAGTTTAGCAGGGTTTGAGCAGTACTTC
CASSLAGFEQYF
>NA|NA|14|TRBV5-6|TRBJ2-5
TGTGCCAGCAGCACGACTACTATCCAAGAGACCCAGTACTTC
CASSTTTIQETQYF
>TRBD1|once|14|TRBV18|TRBJ2-7
TGTGCCAGCTCACCAGGGACAGGAAGGGACGAGCAGTACTTC
CASSPGTGRDEQYF
>NA|NA|16|TRBV3-1/TRBV3-2|TRBJ1-1
TGTGCCAGCAGCCAATCCTCGCCCGTACGGAGCACTGAAGCTTTCTTT
CASSQSSPVRSTEAFF
>NA|NA|14|TRBV27|TRBJ1-1
TGTGCCAGCAGTTTACGGCAGGGAGGCACTGAAGCTTTCTTT
CASSLRQGGTEAFF
>NA|NA|10|TRBV20-1|TRBJ1-2
TGCAGTGCTGGGCAAGGGGGCTACACCTTC
CSAGQGGYTF
>NA|once|15|TRBV6-5|TRBJ1-6
TGTGCCAGCAGTTACACGGGGATGCCTAATTCACCCCTCCACTTT
CASSYTGMPNSPLHF
>TRBD1|NA|18|TRBV5-8|TRBJ2-6
TGTGCCAGCAGCAGGGGGACAGTACAAAACTCTGGGGCCAACGTCCTGACTTTC
CASSRGTVQNSGANVLTF
>NA|NA|15|TRBV18|TRBJ2-7
TGTGCCAGCTCACCACCGTCAAGGGAGGTCCACGAGCAGTACTTC
CASSPPSREVHEQYF
>TRBD1|NA|16|TRBV19|TRBJ1-5
TGTGCCAGTACTGGGGTTAGGGGGCTGAGCAATCAGCCCCAGCATTTT
CASTGVRGLSNQPQHF
>NA|NA|14|TRBV19|TRBJ1-2
TGTGCCAGTAGTAGGCAGGGCGTCCACTATGGCTACACCTTC
CASSRQGVHYGYTF
>NA|NA|15|TRBV5-1|TRBJ1-6
TGCGCCAGCAGCGCCTTAGAGGCTGACTATTCACCCCTCCACTTT
CASSALEADYSPLHF
>NA|NA|15|TRBV23-1|TRBJ1-1
TGCGCCAGCAGTCAATCGGGGGAGTACTCCACTGAAGCTTTCTTT
CASSQSGEYSTEAFF
>NA|few|21|TRBV6-2/TRBV6-3|TRBJ1-5
TGTGCCAGCAGTACTCTCTTTGAGGGGTGGACTAGAGATCGCCTCCATCAGCCCCAGCATTTT
CASSTLFEGWTRDRLHQPQHF
>NA|NA|16|TRBV10-3|TRBJ2-5
TGTGCCACGGGAGACACGAAAAGCGAAGCCCTGGAGACCCAGTACTTC
CATGDTKSEALETQYF
>NA|NA|17|TRBV30|TRBJ1-5
TGTGCCTGGAGTCTACCGACGAGACCACTAAGCAATCAGCCCCAGCATTTT
CAWSLPTRPLSNQPQHF
>NA|NA|11|TRBV12-3/TRBV12-4|TRBJ1-1
TGTGCCAGCAGTTTGGCGGTTGAAGCTTTCTTT
CASSLAVEAFF
>TRBD2|NA|14|TRBV11-2|TRBJ2-7
TGTGCCAGCAGCTCGGCTAGCGGGGGATACGAGCAGTACTTC
CASSSASGGYEQYF
>NA|NA|16|TRBV25-1|TRBJ2-5
TGTGCCAGCAGTGGTTTCGGAACCGGCCGCCAAGAGACCCAGTACTTC
CASSGFGTGRQETQYF
>NA|NA|17|TRBV11-2|TRBJ2-7
TGTGCCAGCAGCTTACGGGCAGGGCTCTCACTCTCCTACGAGCAGTACTTC
CASSLRAGLSLSYEQYF
>TRBD2|NA|15|TRBV19|TRBJ2-7
TGTGCCAGTAGTATAACTAGCGGGGGGGCCGGTGAGCAGTACTTC
CASSITSGGAGEQYF
>TRBD1|NA|14|TRBV6-2/TRBV6-3|TRBJ2-7
TGTGCCAGCAGTGCGGGACAGGGGGTGCACGAGCAGTACTTC
CASSAGQGVHEQYF
>TRBD2|NA|16|TRBV15|TRBJ2-2
TGTGCCACCAGCAGGGCTAGCGGGGCGAACACCGGGGAGCTGTTTTTT
CATSRASGANTGELFF
>TRBD2|once|16|TRBV4-3|TRBJ2-1
TGCGCCAGCAGCCAAGAGTCTAGCGGGTATTACAATGAGCAGTTCTTC
CASSQESSGYYNEQFF
>TRBD2|NA|16|TRBV18|TRBJ2-3
TGTGCCAGCTCAACCGGGACTAGGTATAGCACAGATACGCAGTATTTT
CASSTGTRYSTDTQYF
>TRBD1|NA|16|TRBV23-1|TRBJ2-2
TGCGCCAGCAGTCGGGGGGACAGGGGGAACACCGGGGAGCTGTTTTTT
CASSRGDRGNTGELFF
>TRBD1|NA|16|TRBV5-5|TRBJ2-7
TGTGCCAGCAGCTTATCCGGGACAGGGCTTCTCTACGAGCAGTACTTC
CASSLSGTGLLYEQYF
>TRBD1|NA|15|TRBV27|TRBJ1-6
TGTGCCACTCGGGACAGGGGGTCACCATTTGCGATCCTCCACTTT
CATRDRGSPFAILHF
>NA|NA|15|TRBV11-2|TRBJ2-3
TGTGCCAGCAGCTGGGGCGGGGGCCGCACAGATACGCAGTATTTT
CASSWGGGRTDTQYF
>NA|NA|13|TRBV7-9|TRBJ2-3
TGTGCCAGCAGCGAACACCGCACAGATACGCAGTATTTT
CASSEHRTDTQYF
>TRBD2|once|15|TRBV11-3|TRBJ2-3
TGTGCCAGCAGCCTAGCGGGGGCCTTCGGGGATACGCAGTATTTT
CASSLAGAFGDTQYF
>NA|NA|13|TRBV9|TRBJ2-1
TGTGCCAGCAGCGTAAGTCACTACAATGAGCAGTTCTTC
CASSVSHYNEQFF
>NA|NA|15|TRBV18|TRBJ2-7
TGTGCCAGCTCACCACCAGACAGGGGTACGGGGGGTCTGTACTTC
CASSPPDRGTGGLYF